A single sample is the source of the 18 T cell receptor beta chains below, sequenced in a study of blood T cell repertoires in COVID-19. TCRdb's copy holds only in-frame clones and misses some; the assay was immunoSEQ multiplex PCR. The table has some 120,000 clones, 75% to 90% seen once. Sequenced material: peripheral blood. These receptors all stem from a human donor in a cohort sampled during active COVID-19.

A single count supports this clone. V gene TRBV6-1 combines with J gene TRBJ1-3; the D gene is possibly TRBD1 (5 bases). This CDR3 is 17 amino acids long. V was clipped by 1 base and J by 6 bases, with 19 bases between them. Germline-derived CDR1 and CDR2 are MNHNS and SASEGT. CDR3 region: CASSEGRGISGVNTIYF. The CDR3 DNA is TGTGCCAGCAGTGAAGGAAGGGGCATCTCTGGGGTAAACACCATATATTTT.

This clone has only one observation. V usage is TRBV5-1 and J usage is TRBJ2-1, with 7 nucleotides matching TRBD2. Trimming removed 1 base from V and 2 bases from J; junction bases left unmatched: 0. The V gene's germline CDR1 is SGHRS and CDR2 YFSETQ. The CDR3 totals 14 residues. CDR3 DNA sequence: TGCGCCAGCAGCTTGACTAGCGCCTACAATGAGCAGTTCTTC. It codes for CASSLTSAYNEQFF.

CDR3 protein: CASSLAPGGPDTQYF. The CDR3 coding sequence is TGCGCCAGCAGCTTGGCCCCTGGGGGCCCAGATACGCAGTATTTT. This chain connects TRBV5-1 to TRBJ2-3, with D tentatively TRBD1 (6 bases). Deletions cut 0 bases from V and 4 bases from J, with 12 bases between. CDR1 and CDR2 from the germline V gene are SGHRS and YFSETQ. The CDR3 has 15 amino acids.

V gene TRBV12-3 or TRBV12-4 combines with J gene TRBJ2-1; TRBD2 is a possible D gene (6 bases). V lost 5 bases and J lost 8, with 13 bases in between. This CDR3 is 13 amino acids long. CDR3 protein: CASSNLQRDEQFF. In nucleotides, the CDR3 is TGTGCCAGCAGTAACCTACAGCGGGATGAGCAGTTCTTC.

This clone occurred many times. The gene calls are TRBV27 and TRBJ1-1; 7 bases fit TRBD1. With V trimmed by 2 bases and J by 7 bases, 7 bases remained unmatched. Germline CDR1 MNHEY, CDR2 SMNVEV (reference sequence). The CDR3 covers 14 residues. The CDR3 sequence is CASSLRSGQDEAFF. The CDR3 nucleotides are TGTGCCAGCAGTTTACGCTCAGGACAGGATGAAGCTTTCTTT.

CDR3 sequence reads: CASSLGGAPNEKLFF. The DNA of the CDR3 is TGTGCCAGCAGTTTGGGGGGAGCACCAAATGAAAAACTGTTTTTT. The rearrangement links TRBV27 to TRBJ1-4; D perhaps matches TRBD1 (5 bases). The CDR3 runs 15 residues. Trimming stripped 3 bases from V and 5 bases from J, with 13 bases between. Germline CDR1 and CDR2: MNHEY and SMNVEV (reference sequence).

The chain recombines TRBV4-3 with TRBJ1-2; D is possibly TRBD1 (5 bases). Germline values: CDR1 LGHNA, CDR2 YSLEER. The CDR3 is made up of 14 amino acids. V lost 6 bases and J lost 0, with 11 bases in between. In DNA, the CDR3 is TGCGCCAGCAGTGTTCAGGGTGCTAACTATGGCTACACCTTC. Protein product: CASSVQGANYGYTF.

This chain connects TRBV9 to TRBJ2-1; no firm D call. Germline V gene lookup returns CDR1 SGDLS and CDR2 YYNGEE. Trimming left V 4 bases short and J 9 bases short, with 11 bases between. This CDR3 spans 12 amino acids. CDR3: CASSFDISEQFF. CDR3 DNA sequence: TGTGCCAGCAGCTTCGACATAAGTGAGCAGTTCTTC.

V and J are TRBV7-9 and TRBJ2-2; 10 bases match TRBD2. The CDR3 length is 15 residues. The junction had 2 bases not matched to a gene; V was cut back by 6 bases and J by 1 base. Per germline, CDR1 SEHNR and CDR2 FQNEAQ (reference sequence). Here the CDR3 DNA reads TGTGCCAGCAGAGGACTAGCGGTGAACACCGGGGAGCTGTTTTTT. Translation: CASRGLAVNTGELFF.

The chain has TRBV2 and TRBJ2-5; 7 bases match TRBD2. Germline V lookup: CDR1 SNHLY, CDR2 FYNNEI. This CDR3 has 12 residues. Trimming removed 4 bases from V and 4 bases from J; junction bases left unmatched: 0. The CDR3 loop is CASSGGGETQYF. For the CDR3, the DNA is TGTGCCAGCAGTGGGGGGGGAGAGACCCAGTACTTC.

J is TRBJ1-1 and V is TRBV2; D may be TRBD1 (6 bases). The CDR3 has 13 amino acids. Germline-derived CDR1 and CDR2 are SNHLY and FYNNEI. V lost 5 bases and J lost 3, with 10 bases in between. The CDR3 DNA reads as TGTGCCAGCAGTCCCCCAGGGGACACTGAAGCTTTCTTT. Residues: CASSPPGDTEAFF. Based on the CDR3 plus reference TRBV2 and TRBJ1-1, the full variable domain is EPEVTQTPSHQVTQMGQEVILRCVPISNHLYFYWYRQILGQKVEFLVSFYNNEISEKSEIFDDQFSVERPDGSNFTLKIRSTKLEDSAMYFCASSPPGDTEAFFGQGTRLTVV.

J is TRBJ2-5 and V is TRBV2, with TRBD1 matching over 10 bases. J was trimmed by 2 bases and V by 4 bases; bases with no gene match: 4. The CDR3 consists of 15 residues. Germline loops: CDR1 SNHLY, CDR2 FYNNEI. The CDR3 sequence is CASSGDRGSQETQYF. Written as DNA, the CDR3 is TGTGCCAGCAGTGGGGACAGGGGCTCTCAAGAGACCCAGTACTTC.

The rearrangement joins TRBV19 to TRBJ2-2; D may be TRBD1 (6 bases). Trimming stripped 7 bases from V and 2 bases from J, with 14 bases between. The CDR3 is 15 amino acids. Germline V lookup: CDR1 LNHDA, CDR2 SQIVND (reference sequence). The CDR3 region is CASKNGQINTGELFF. The CDR3 nucleotides read TGTGCCAGTAAAAATGGACAGATAAACACCGGGGAGCTGTTTTTT. Full variable domain (rest looked up from reference TRBV19 and TRBJ2-2): DGGITQSPKYLFRKEGQNVTLSCEQNLNHDAMYWYRQDPGQGLRLIYYSQIVNDFQKGDIAEGYSVSREKKESFPLTVTSAQKNPTAFYLCASKNGQINTGELFFGEGSRLTVL.

The chain carries TRBV19 and TRBJ1-2, with D perhaps matching TRBD1 (6 bases). Trimming removed 5 bases at V and 8 bases at J, with 15 bases between. The CDR3 has 13 residues. Looked up from germline, CDR1 is LNHDA and CDR2 is SQIVND (reference sequence). The CDR3 protein is CASSRTGIDGYTF. In nucleotides, the CDR3 is TGTGCCAGTAGTCGCACAGGGATCGACGGCTACACCTTC. The full variable domain, completed using reference TRBV19 and TRBJ1-2, is DGGITQSPKYLFRKEGQNVTLSCEQNLNHDAMYWYRQDPGQGLRLIYYSQIVNDFQKGDIAEGYSVSREKKESFPLTVTSAQKNPTAFYLCASSRTGIDGYTFGSGTRLTVV.

The chain links TRBV24-1 to TRBJ2-3, with D maybe TRBD1 (6 bases). The V and J ends lost 4 bases and 0 bases respectively, with 10 bases between them. Germline lookup yields CDR1 KGHDR and CDR2 SFDVKD. The CDR3 totals 15 residues. CDR3 sequence: CATSDADRSTDTQYF. The CDR3 bases are TGTGCCACCAGTGACGCGGACAGAAGCACAGATACGCAGTATTTT.

The chain couples TRBV4-3 to TRBJ2-3, with a possible D match to TRBD1 (6 bases). The CDR3 contains 15 residues. Per the germline V gene, CDR1 is LGHNA and CDR2 is YSLEER. The V gene lost 3 bases and the J gene lost 0 bases, with 10 bases spanning the gap. The chain's CDR3 is CASSQRDTSTDTQYF. CDR3 bases: TGCGCCAGCAGCCAGAGGGACACTAGCACAGATACGCAGTATTTT.

J is TRBJ2-7 and V is TRBV5-8; 8 nucleotides match TRBD1. The CDR3 runs to 15 residues. Trimming cost V 3 bases and J 2 bases; bases outside gene matches: 7. CDR1 is SGHTS and CDR2 is YDEGEE in the germline V gene. DNA for the CDR3: TGTGCCAGCAGCTCCCTGGACAGGGAGGCCTACGAGCAGTACTTC. Translation: CASSSLDREAYEQYF.

This clone was recorded a few times. The gene calls are TRBV5-6 and TRBJ1-1; D call uncertain. Germline CDR1 SGHDT, CDR2 YYEEEE. V shed 0 bases and J shed 10 bases, with 16 bases lying between them. The CDR3 totals 14 residues. Here the CDR3 reads CASSLAETHYGAFF. CDR3 DNA sequence: TGTGCCAGCAGCTTGGCCGAGACTCACTACGGAGCTTTCTTT.